This T cell receptor (beta chain) came from a study of T-cell memory formation after mild COVID-19. Overall study context: Clusters were largely donor specific.

The 5'RACE method, run with constant-segment primers, produced TCR alpha and TCR beta cDNA libraries (carrying sample barcodes and UMIs). One entry per CDR3 protein results from TCRdb running MiXCR on the 5' RACE reads. The table has 400,000 or so distinct CDR3 sequences, about 20% seen once. Study-level results: CD4/CD8 balance held among clones contracting day 15 to 85, and later expanders leaned CD4+. Of the contracting clones, CD4+ ones lay mainly in CM and EM, and CD8+ ones in EMRA.

Concerning this clonotype itself: No antigen is known for it.

Sequencing was carried out using PBMCs or a T cell subset sorted from them (not recorded which). The origin of this receptor is an adult woman who had mild COVID-19 (a few samples of this study predate the infection). Cell type and time point are not known.

The DNA of the CDR3 is TGTGCCAGCAGCCACGACAGGGATCAGCCCCAGCATTTT. Amino acids: CASSHDRDQPQHF. The rearrangement uses TRBV7-9 and TRBJ1-5; TRBD1 matches at 7 bases. V dropped 5 bases and J dropped 5; count of bases not matched to a gene: 3. This CDR3 is built from 13 residues. Germline V gene data show CDR1 as SEHNR and CDR2 as FQNEAQ (reference sequence).